The 2 T cell receptor beta chains below come from one sample, sequenced in a study of CD8+ T cells in alopecia areata. RNA extraction and reverse transcription yielded cDNA as sequencing template. Repertoires were generated with immunoSEQ multiplex PCR, while TCRdb's copy carries only in-frame clones and drops some. The data hold 250,000 or so clones, with about 68% observed a single time. The starting material was CD4+ T cells sorted from blood, obtained at week 0. The receptors shown here come from a human donor with alopecia areata.

CDR3 in amino acids: CASSLEPGTGSDEQYF. The CDR3 region has the DNA TGTGCCAGCAGCCTAGAACCCGGGACAGGGTCGGACGAGCAGTACTTC. The chain uses TRBV7-6 and TRBJ2-7, with 9 positions matching TRBD1. The CDR3 loop spans 16 amino acids. The ends lost 5 bases at V and 5 bases at J; junction bases unmatched: 13. Per the germline V gene, CDR1 is SGHVS and CDR2 is FNYEAQ.

The V and J genes are TRBV5-4 and TRBJ1-4, with D tentatively TRBD1 (5 bases). The germline V gene has CDR1 SGHNT and CDR2 YYREEE (reference sequence). V dropped 4 bases and J dropped 8 bases, with 15 bases sitting between them. This CDR3 region has 14 residues. The CDR3 protein is CASSGVSAGEKLFF. Written as DNA, the CDR3 is TGTGCCAGCAGCGGGGTGTCCGCAGGGGAAAAACTGTTTTTT. The entire variable domain, with the rest obtained from reference TRBV5-4 and TRBJ1-4, is as follows: ETGVTQSPTHLIKTRGQQVTLRCSSQSGHNTVSWYQQALGQGPQFIFQYYREEENGRGNFPPRFSGLQFPNYSSELNVNALELDDSALYLCASSGVSAGEKLFFGSGTQLSVL.